This T cell receptor (beta chain) is from a study of preoperative IRX-2 immunotherapy in early breast cancer. Treatment indicated: preoperative locoregional IRX-2 cytokine immunotherapy. A few counts support this clone. The CDR3 runs 13 residues. Trimming stripped 0 bases from V and 6 bases from J, with 8 bases between. CDR1 MNHEY and CDR2 SMNVEV come from the germline V gene (reference sequence). TCRdb's table, derived via immunoSEQ multiplex PCR, lists solely in-frame clones and lacks some. The sample has 25,000 to 30,000 clones, nearly 90% seen once. The rearrangement uses TRBV27 and TRBJ1-2, with D possibly being TRBD1 (5 bases). The origin of this receptor is a human donor with breast cancer. Sample collection was performed from a patient treated with IRX-2 immunotherapy. The CDR3 loop reads CASSLSSRDGYTF. In DNA, the CDR3 is TGTGCCAGCAGTTTATCGTCCAGGGATGGCTACACCTTC.